This T cell receptor beta chain is from a study of blood T cell repertoires in COVID-19. Study information: COVID-19 samples collected from the United States, Italy and Spain covered acute and convalescent phases.

This clone was observed a single time. Sequencing used immunoSEQ multiplex PCR; TCRdb keeps in-frame clones, though not all of them. The sample carries hundreds of thousands of clones, 70% to 90% recorded once. With 6 bases clipped from V and 7 bases from J, the junction kept 5 bases outside the gene matches. CDR3 length equals 14 residues. Germline V lookup: CDR1 MNHEY, CDR2 SVGAGI. The sequence came from a man at least 80 years old with acute or convalescent COVID-19. This sequence joins TRBV6-5 and TRBJ1-6, with TRBD1 identical over 8 bases. The sequencing sample was made of peripheral blood. CDR3 coding DNA: TGTGCCAGCAGGGGGACAGGAGAAAATTCACCCCTCCACTTT. This sequence encodes CASRGTGENSPLHF.